This TCR beta chain was identified in a study of T cell repertoires in cytomegalovirus infection. Study summary: CMV infection together with matching HLA type was indicated by public TCR beta signatures.

The CDR3 sequence runs 14 residues, both termini included. The germline CDR1 and CDR2 sequences are SGHAT and FQNNGV. TCRdb processed the reads anew with MiXCR; each CDR3 protein has one entry. The data hold 400,000 to 550,000 distinct CDR3 sequences, with around 11% observed a single time. In regard to this clonotype: The limits of the CDR3 on the DNA are not certain, so only TCRdb's listed CDR3 is given.

The genes are TRBV11-2 and TRBJ2-1; no DNA check was done on the table's D call, TRBD2. Sequenced: PBMCs. The sequence was collected from a human donor in good health (CMV status not recorded). Some clones in this sample may be carry-over from other donors' samples. The CDR3 here is CASSPSGGLSGQFF.